The 3 T cell receptor beta chains below were found in one sample sequenced in a study of OX40 agonist ivuxolimab in advanced cancers. Here immunoSEQ multiplex PCR was the method, and the copy in TCRdb shows in-frame clones only, minus some. This table has about 82,000 clones, 83% appearing once. The sample in question was CD4+ or CD8+ T cells sorted from blood, obtained in a trial of the OX40 agonist ivuxolimab. Every receptor here comes from an adult with an advanced solid tumor such as melanoma, head and neck, liver or kidney cancer.

V gene TRBV7-9 combines with J gene TRBJ2-7; 7 positions agree with TRBD1. This CDR3 has 13 amino acids. V lost 6 bases and J lost 2; bases outside the gene matches: 4. CDR1 is SEHNR and CDR2 is FQNEAQ in the germline V gene (reference sequence). The CDR3, as DNA: TGTGCCAGCAGGGACAGGTTAACCTACGAGCAGTACTTC. Translated, it gives CASRDRLTYEQYF.

The V gene is TRBV7-6, the J gene TRBJ2-5; no definite D call. Germline assignment: CDR1 SGHVS and CDR2 FNYEAQ. The CDR3 totals 13 residues. V was cut by 4 bases and J by 1 base, with 7 bases left in between. DNA of the CDR3: TGTGCCAGCAGCTCTCGGACCCAAGAGACCCAGTACTTC. Translation gives CASSSRTQETQYF.

The chain uses TRBV5-1 and TRBJ2-3; tentatively, D is TRBD1 (6 bases). The CDR3 is 16 residues long. The V gene's germline CDR1 is SGHRS and CDR2 YFSETQ. The V end was cut by 0 bases, the J end by 6 bases, with 17 bases between. CDR3 sequence (DNA): TGCGCCAGCAGCTTGGGGCGAAGCACAGGGACCGATACGCAGTATTTT. Residues: CASSLGRSTGTDTQYF.